The 18 T cell receptor beta chains in this list originate from one sample, sequenced in a study of blood T cell repertoires in COVID-19. Clones were read by immunoSEQ multiplex PCR, and TCRdb kept only the in-frame ones, dropping some. Of approximately 670,000 clones in the sample, around 90% were seen once. The sequenced material came from peripheral blood. These receptors came from a woman aged 18-29 years with acute or convalescent COVID-19.

The CDR3 here is CASSPRGPRGTEAFF. The CDR3 region has the DNA TGTGCCAGCTCACCACGCGGGCCTCGGGGCACTGAAGCTTTCTTT. V and J are TRBV18 and TRBJ1-1; no clear D. The CDR3 covers 15 residues. V was shortened by 1 base and J by 4 bases, with 13 bases between the two germline ends. In germline, CDR1 is KGHSH, CDR2 LQKENI.

The chain joins TRBV10-3 to TRBJ2-6; D is perhaps TRBD1 (6 bases). This CDR3 is built from 17 residues. CDR1 ENHRY and CDR2 SYGVKD come from the germline V gene. Trimming left V 4 bases short and J 0 bases short, with 13 bases between. Here the CDR3 DNA reads TGTGCCATCAGTGTACAGGGCCCTCGCTCTGGGGCCAACGTCCTGACTTTC. Translating it yields CAISVQGPRSGANVLTF.

The gene calls are TRBV5-4 and TRBJ2-5, with unresolved D. This CDR3 region has 16 residues. Trimming took off 4 bases at V and 1 base at J, with 17 bases between the two ends. Germline V gene lookup returns CDR1 SGHNT and CDR2 YYREEE (reference sequence). The CDR3: CASSPVSPTPQETQYF. The CDR3 nucleotides read TGTGCCAGCAGCCCGGTTTCCCCTACGCCCCAAGAGACCCAGTACTTC. Full variable domain (rest looked up from reference TRBV5-4 and TRBJ2-5): ETGVTQSPTHLIKTRGQQVTLRCSSQSGHNTVSWYQQALGQGPQFIFQYYREEENGRGNFPPRFSGLQFPNYSSELNVNALELDDSALYLCASSPVSPTPQETQYFGPGTRLLVL.

This chain joins TRBV3-1 (or the pseudogene TRBV3-2) and TRBJ2-2, with a weak D call TRBD2 (6 bases). The V gene lost 4 bases and the J gene lost 5 bases, with 11 bases spanning the gap. CDR1 and CDR2 (germline): LGHDT, YNNKEL (reference sequence). The CDR3 consists of 14 residues. The CDR3 sequence is CASSPRDSTGELFF. The CDR3 coding sequence is TGTGCCAGCAGCCCCAGGGACTCTACCGGGGAGCTGTTTTTT.

The J gene is TRBJ2-1, the V gene TRBV6-5; D is perhaps TRBD1 (5 bases). The CDR3 has 14 residues. V was shortened by 3 bases and J by 7 bases, with 13 bases between the two germline ends. Per germline, CDR1 MNHEY and CDR2 SVGAGI. CDR3 in DNA: TGTGCCAGCAGTTATTTCCGTAGGGGAAATGAGCAGTTCTTC. It encodes CASSYFRRGNEQFF.

CDR3 residues: CASSLPGQGAQNTEAFF. For the CDR3, the DNA is TGTGCCAGCAGCTTACCCGGACAGGGGGCGCAAAACACTGAAGCTTTCTTT. The V gene is TRBV7-9, the J gene TRBJ1-1, with 11 positions matching TRBD1. The junction had 7 bases not matched to a gene; V was cut back by 2 bases and J by 2 bases. Germline CDR1 SEHNR, CDR2 FQNEAQ (reference sequence). The CDR3 contains 17 residues.

V gene TRBV4-2 combines with J gene TRBJ2-6; 9 bases match TRBD1. The CDR3 runs to 16 residues. The V gene's germline CDR1 is LGHNA and CDR2 YNFKEQ. V gave up 4 bases and J gave up 2 bases; unmatched junction bases: 3. CDR3 DNA: TGTGCCAGCAGCCCCGGGACAGGGCCTGGGGCCAACGTCCTGACTTTC. Translation gives CASSPGTGPGANVLTF.

The chain carries TRBV18 and TRBJ2-1; 9 bases map to TRBD2. The CDR3 extends over 16 amino acids. J was trimmed by 9 bases and V by 3 bases; bases with no gene match: 12. CDR1 and CDR2 (germline): KGHSH, LQKENI. The CDR3 protein is CASSPITGTSFVEQFF. The CDR3 region has the DNA TGTGCCAGCTCACCGATAACCGGGACTAGCTTTGTTGAGCAGTTCTTC.

The V call is TRBV7-8, the J call TRBJ1-1; weak D call: TRBD1 (6 bases). The ends were cut back, 2 bases at V and 3 bases at J, with 13 bases in the middle. Germline V gene sequence: CDR1 SGHVS, CDR2 FQNEAQ. This CDR3 region has 15 residues. The CDR3 region is CASSLIDRPDTEAFF. The CDR3 region has the DNA TGTGCCAGCAGCTTAATAGACAGGCCGGACACTGAAGCTTTCTTT.

J is TRBJ2-7 and V is TRBV7-8, with D perhaps matching TRBD1 (6 bases). The CDR3 is made up of 17 amino acids. Trimming shortened V by 5 bases and J by 1 base, and 21 bases separated the two germline ends. Per germline, CDR1 SGHVS and CDR2 FQNEAQ. CDR3 amino acids: CASSLLTAGTTSYEQYF. The CDR3 nucleotides are TGTGCCAGCAGCCTACTAACAGCCGGGACAACGTCCTACGAGCAGTACTTC.

This sequence joins TRBV7-9 and TRBJ1-3; D might be TRBD1 (6 bases). Germline V gene sequence: CDR1 SEHNR, CDR2 FQNEAQ (reference sequence). This CDR3 has 19 amino acids. Trimming removed 5 bases from V and 0 bases from J, with 23 bases in between. The CDR3 loop reads CASSPRRPLGHISGNTIYF. CDR3 DNA sequence: TGTGCCAGCAGCCCCAGACGGCCCTTGGGACATATCTCTGGAAACACCATATATTTT. The complete variable domain, with remaining parts taken from reference TRBV7-9 and TRBJ1-3, reads DTGVSQNPRHKITKRGQNVTFRCDPISEHNRLYWYRQTLGQGPEFLTYFQNEAQLEKSRLLSDRFSAERPKGSFSTLEIQRTEQGDSAMYLCASSPRRPLGHISGNTIYFGEGSWLTVV.

V is TRBV4-2 and J is TRBJ2-7; D gene ambiguous. This CDR3 is 12 amino acids long. The V end was cut by 1 base, the J end by 7 bases, with 8 bases between. CDR1 is LGHNA and CDR2 is YNFKEQ in the germline V gene. The CDR3 DNA reads TGTGCCAGCAGCCAAGGAGGAGTTGAGCAGTACTTC. Residues: CASSQGGVEQYF.

This chain connects TRBV24-1 to TRBJ2-2, with D possibly matching TRBD2 (6 bases). The CDR3 covers 16 residues. The V gene's germline CDR1 is KGHDR and CDR2 SFDVKD. V lost 0 bases, J lost 4 bases, and 11 bases lay in between. CDR3 amino acids: CATSDLKAGVTGELFF. DNA for the CDR3: TGTGCCACCAGTGATTTGAAAGCGGGCGTCACCGGGGAGCTGTTTTTT.

CDR3 in amino acids: CASSRATGSYEQYF. The CDR3 bases are TGTGCCAGCAGCCGCGCGACAGGCTCCTACGAGCAGTACTTC. The chain joins TRBV7-2 to TRBJ2-7, with D perhaps matching TRBD1 (6 bases). This CDR3 is 14 amino acids long. CDR1 and CDR2 from the germline V gene are SGHTA and FQGNSA. Trimming removed 5 bases at V and 0 bases at J, with 11 bases between.

This CDR3 is CASSRQQDTQYF. The CDR3 DNA follows: TGTGCCAGCAGCAGACAGCAAGATACGCAGTATTTT. The chain carries TRBV2 and TRBJ2-3, with a weak D call TRBD1 (5 bases). This CDR3 has 12 residues. With 6 bases removed from V and 5 bases from J, the gap between germline ends came to 9 bases. CDR1 and CDR2 (germline): SNHLY, FYNNEI.

The V gene is TRBV5-1, the J gene TRBJ1-1; TRBD1 aligns across 9 bases. Germline CDR1 and CDR2: SGHRS and YFSETQ. With V trimmed by 1 base and J by 0 bases, 16 bases remained unmatched. The CDR3 has 20 amino acids. CDR3: CASSLRDRVFMTDLNTEAFF. CDR3 sequence (DNA): TGCGCCAGCAGCTTGAGGGACAGGGTATTTATGACAGACTTGAACACTGAAGCTTTCTTT.

The V call is TRBV7-6, the J call TRBJ2-1; TRBD1 matches 11 bases. Germline V lookup: CDR1 SGHVS, CDR2 FNYEAQ. V shed 5 bases and J 7 bases; nucleotides not matched to a gene: 7. This CDR3 has 15 residues. The CDR3 reads CASSAGQGVRNEQFF. In DNA form, the CDR3 reads TGTGCCAGCAGCGCGGGACAGGGGGTTAGGAATGAGCAGTTCTTC.

This chain joins TRBV21-1 and TRBJ1-1; the table gives TRBD1 as D, unverified against the DNA. TRBV21-1 is assigned pseudogene status. This CDR3 is 15 amino acids long. DNA for the CDR3: TGTGCCAGCAGCCAAACCACAGGGGCGGACACTGAAGCTTTCTTT. Protein product: CASSQTTGADTEAFF.